This record concerns one T cell receptor (beta chain) sequence. Its antigen is unknown. This sample is drawn from a study of T cell responses to AZD1222 COVID-19 vaccine. General study results and limits: Clonal diversity was possibly underestimated; the donors were predominantly white British and more often female. Nearly half of spike-specific TCRs reportedly target variant regions that are unmutated in the B.1.351 and B.1.1.7 variants. Only a handful of people who got AZD1222 tested seropositive at baseline.

J was trimmed by 3 bases and V by 7 bases; bases with no gene match: 6. CDR3 size: 15 residues. Germline CDR1 reads KGHDR; CDR2 reads SFDVKD. Method: immunoSEQ multiplex PCR; TCRdb's copy keeps in-frame clones and lacks some. The sample includes around 78,000 clones, about nine tenths of them seen just once. The chain has TRBV24-1 and TRBJ2-3, with 10 positions matching TRBD1. The receptor's source is an adult in good health. This sample comprised peripheral blood, obtained on day 0 of AZD1222 vaccination. In DNA, the CDR3 is TGTGCCACCAGCCTCCGGGACAGGGGTACAGATACGCAGTATTTT. It yields the protein CATSLRDRGTDTQYF.